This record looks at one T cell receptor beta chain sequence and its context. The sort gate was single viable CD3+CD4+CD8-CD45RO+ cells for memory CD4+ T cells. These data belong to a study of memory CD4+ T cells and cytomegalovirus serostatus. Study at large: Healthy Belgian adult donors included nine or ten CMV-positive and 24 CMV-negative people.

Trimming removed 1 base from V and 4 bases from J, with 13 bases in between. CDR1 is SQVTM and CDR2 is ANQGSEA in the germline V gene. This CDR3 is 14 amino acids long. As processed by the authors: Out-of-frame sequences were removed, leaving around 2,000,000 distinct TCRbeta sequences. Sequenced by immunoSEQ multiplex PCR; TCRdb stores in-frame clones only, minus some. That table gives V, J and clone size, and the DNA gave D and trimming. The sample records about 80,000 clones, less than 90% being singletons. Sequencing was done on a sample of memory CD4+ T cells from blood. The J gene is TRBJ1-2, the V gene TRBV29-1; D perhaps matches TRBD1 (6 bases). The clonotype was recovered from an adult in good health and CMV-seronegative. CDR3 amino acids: CSVEGGTGTYGYTF. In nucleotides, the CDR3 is TGCAGCGTTGAAGGGGGAACAGGGACCTATGGCTACACCTTC.